This record concerns one T cell receptor beta chain sequence. Its antigen is not identified. This entry comes from a study of identical twins. Study-wide results and limits: Insertions were reduced in abundant cord blood beta clonotypes but not in memory repertoires.

TCRdb used MiXCR to reprocess the 5' RACE reads, holding one entry per CDR3 protein. This table holds approximately 630,000 distinct CDR3 sequences, about 7.1% found once. Trimming removed 4 bases at V and 2 bases at J, with 15 bases between. CDR1 and CDR2 from the germline V gene are SGHAT and FQNNGV. The CDR3 spans 15 residues. The data were also submitted as part of a second study, on yellow fever vaccine responses in identical twins. That paper adds: The T cell response to vaccination in identical twins was reportedly partly convergent and partly personalized.

The V and J genes are TRBV11-2 and TRBJ2-7, with D possibly called TRBD1 or TRBD2 (5 bases each). Sequencing was performed on PBMCs. This clonotype originated in a woman aged 18-29 years in good health. CDR3 sequence (DNA): TGTGCCAGCAGCTCAGGGTATTCGGGGACCTACGAGCAGTACTTC. It codes for CASSSGYSGTYEQYF.